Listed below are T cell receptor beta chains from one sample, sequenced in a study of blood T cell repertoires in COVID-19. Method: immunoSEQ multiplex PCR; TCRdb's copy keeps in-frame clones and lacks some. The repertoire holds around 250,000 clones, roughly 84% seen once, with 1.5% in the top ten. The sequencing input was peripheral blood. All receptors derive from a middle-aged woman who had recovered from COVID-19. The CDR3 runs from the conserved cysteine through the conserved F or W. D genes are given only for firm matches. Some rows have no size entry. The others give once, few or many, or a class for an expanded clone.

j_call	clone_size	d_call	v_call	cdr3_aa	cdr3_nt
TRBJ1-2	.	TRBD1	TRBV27	CASSPRQGYYGYTF	TGTGCCAGCAGTCCCCGACAGGGATACTATGGCTACACCTTC
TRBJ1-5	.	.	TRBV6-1	CASSEAQQGQHF	TGTGCCAGCAGTGAAGCGCAACAGGGCCAGCATTTT
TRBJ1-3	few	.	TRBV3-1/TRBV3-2	CASSSGIFGGSGNTIYF	TGTGCCAGCAGCTCTGGTATTTTCGGGGGCTCTGGAAACACCATATATTTT
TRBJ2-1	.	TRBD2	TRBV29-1	CSASGGVGYNEQFF	TGCAGCGCCTCGGGGGGAGTCGGCTACAATGAGCAGTTCTTC
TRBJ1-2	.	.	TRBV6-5	CASSSNPYLYGYTF	TGTGCCAGCAGTTCTAATCCTTACCTCTATGGCTACACCTTC
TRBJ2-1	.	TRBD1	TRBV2	CASKGQGIGEQFF	TGTGCCAGCAAGGGACAGGGTATAGGTGAGCAGTTCTTC
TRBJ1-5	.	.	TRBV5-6	CASSLYHLTPNQPQHF	TGTGCCAGCAGCTTGTATCACTTAACCCCGAATCAGCCCCAGCATTTT
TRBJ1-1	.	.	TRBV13	CASSLSPGGTEAFF	TGTGCCAGCAGCTTGTCTCCAGGAGGGACTGAAGCTTTCTTT
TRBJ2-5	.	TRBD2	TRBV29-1	CSVERGGETQYF	TGCAGCGTTGAAAGGGGAGGGGAGACCCAGTACTTC
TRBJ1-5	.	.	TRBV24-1	CATADRSFNQPQHF	TGTGCCACCGCCGACAGGAGTTTTAATCAGCCCCAGCATTTT
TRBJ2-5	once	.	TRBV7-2	CASSPAAVRAQETQYF	TGTGCCAGCAGCCCTGCGGCCGTCAGGGCTCAAGAGACCCAGTACTTC
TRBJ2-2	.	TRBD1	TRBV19	CASTTGPNTGELFF	TGTGCCAGTACGACAGGGCCAAACACCGGGGAGCTGTTTTTT
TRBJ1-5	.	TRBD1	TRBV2	CASSPTGRNQPQHF	TGTGCCAGCAGCCCGACAGGGCGCAATCAGCCCCAGCATTTT
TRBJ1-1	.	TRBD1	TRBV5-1	CASSPGQVNTEAFF	TGCGCCAGCAGCCCAGGACAGGTGAACACTGAAGCTTTCTTT
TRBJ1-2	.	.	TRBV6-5	CASSYSLRSLVGYTF	TGTGCCAGCAGTTACTCCCTTAGGAGTTTAGTAGGCTACACCTTC
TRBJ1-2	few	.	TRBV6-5	CASSRDRANYGYTF	TGTGCCAGCAGTCGTGACAGAGCTAACTATGGCTACACCTTC
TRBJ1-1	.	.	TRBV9	CASSPGRNTEAFF	TGTGCCAGCAGTCCAGGAAGGAACACTGAAGCTTTCTTT
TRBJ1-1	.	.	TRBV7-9	CASSSGETDTEAFF	TGTGCCAGCAGCTCGGGAGAGACGGACACTGAAGCTTTCTTT
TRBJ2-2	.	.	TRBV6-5	CASRRLAGAGELFF	TGTGCCAGCAGAAGACTAGCAGGGGCCGGGGAGCTGTTTTTT
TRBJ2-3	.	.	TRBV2	CASSGTAPEMQYF	TGTGCCAGCAGTGGGACAGCCCCTGAGATGCAGTATTTT
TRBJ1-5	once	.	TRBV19	CATRRGNQPQHF	TGTGCCACCCGCAGGGGAAATCAGCCCCAGCATTTT
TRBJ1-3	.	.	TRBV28	CASTGPRAYGGNTIYF	TGTGCCAGCACCGGCCCCAGGGCATACGGTGGAAACACCATATATTTT
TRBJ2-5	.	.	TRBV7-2	CASSEDTSQETQYF	TGTGCCAGCAGCGAAGACACAAGCCAAGAGACCCAGTACTTC
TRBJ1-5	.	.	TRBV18	CASSPSGGDQPQHF	TGTGCCAGCTCACCGTCAGGCGGGGATCAGCCCCAGCATTTT
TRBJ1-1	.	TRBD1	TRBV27	CASSLLSTGPNTEAFF	TGTGCCAGCAGTCTTTTGTCGACAGGGCCGAACACTGAAGCTTTCTTT
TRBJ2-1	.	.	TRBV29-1	CSVGHQYNEQFF	TGCAGCGTGGGACACCAGTACAATGAGCAGTTCTTC
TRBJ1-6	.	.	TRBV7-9	CASSPANSGYSPLHF	TGTGCCAGCAGCCCGGCCAACAGCGGCTATTCACCCCTCCACTTT
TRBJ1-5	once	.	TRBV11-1	CASSTGNNQPQHF	TGTGCCAGCTCCACTGGTAACAATCAGCCCCAGCATTTT